This is a list of T cell receptor beta chains from one sample in a study of blood T cell repertoires in COVID-19. TCRdb keeps only in-frame clones here, not all; method: immunoSEQ multiplex PCR. The sample includes approximately 200,000 clones, approximately 87% of them seen just once. The sequencing sample was made of peripheral blood. These receptors were taken from a person between 65 and 79 years old with COVID-19, enrolled during active disease. Both conserved end residues are trimmed from each CDR3. Fields, in order: V gene, clone size, CDR3 protein. Clone size appears in some rows only: once, few, many, or a class for an expanded clone.

v_gene: TRBV5-1; abundance: .; CDR3aa: ASSLASRGTDTQY
v_gene: TRBV28; abundance: .; CDR3aa: ASSLLAALYEQY
v_gene: TRBV6-5; abundance: .; CDR3aa: ASTGTLTDTQY
v_gene: TRBV29-1; abundance: .; CDR3aa: SVGGGGAAHEQF
v_gene: TRBV7-9; abundance: .; CDR3aa: ASSLRVQLEDSPLH
v_gene: TRBV4-1; abundance: .; CDR3aa: ASSQEGRAGDEQY
v_gene: TRBV24-1; abundance: .; CDR3aa: ATSDPGLAGPSGANVLT
v_gene: TRBV2; abundance: few; CDR3aa: ASSESHRYTGELF
v_gene: TRBV28; abundance: .; CDR3aa: ASRHNRGPAYEQY
v_gene: TRBV15; abundance: .; CDR3aa: ATSTTRIQQGMNTEAF
v_gene: TRBV13; abundance: .; CDR3aa: ASSLGSGGYTDTQY
v_gene: TRBV19; abundance: .; CDR3aa: ASRGTFSWGYT
v_gene: TRBV7-3; abundance: .; CDR3aa: ASSLGGPTEAF
v_gene: TRBV19; abundance: .; CDR3aa: ASSIGQIGSPLH
v_gene: TRBV5-4; abundance: .; CDR3aa: ASSLVAGGIPGELF
v_gene: TRBV6-5; abundance: .; CDR3aa: ASSGVRNEKLF
v_gene: TRBV6-5; abundance: .; CDR3aa: ASSYSGTVPYEQY
v_gene: TRBV7-9; abundance: .; CDR3aa: ASSRRDGKDQPQH
v_gene: TRBV4-1; abundance: once; CDR3aa: ASSQDTQGNYGYT
v_gene: TRBV19; abundance: .; CDR3aa: ASSTPGQGAPEQY
v_gene: TRBV19; abundance: .; CDR3aa: ASTSSAGPVYEQY
v_gene: TRBV9; abundance: .; CDR3aa: ASSVAGNNEQF
v_gene: TRBV30; abundance: once; CDR3aa: AWIDSRLNNEQF
v_gene: TRBV28; abundance: .; CDR3aa: ASSLIDRVSYNEQF
v_gene: TRBV12-3/TRBV12-4; abundance: .; CDR3aa: ASSLSGPDTQY
v_gene: TRBV20-1; abundance: .; CDR3aa: SASSGGYTEAF
v_gene: TRBV3-1/TRBV3-2; abundance: .; CDR3aa: ASSGRTSGNTGELF
v_gene: TRBV28; abundance: .; CDR3aa: ATGGEGPYNEQF
v_gene: TRBV7-8; abundance: .; CDR3aa: ASSPGGWVETQY
v_gene: TRBV7-9; abundance: few; CDR3aa: ASSLRQGVENGYT
v_gene: TRBV2; abundance: .; CDR3aa: ASKQRDFNEQF
v_gene: TRBV15; abundance: .; CDR3aa: ATSSRPSGDGYT
v_gene: TRBV28; abundance: .; CDR3aa: ASSLLAGNTEAF
v_gene: TRBV30; abundance: .; CDR3aa: AWSITGFDFTDTQY
v_gene: TRBV30; abundance: .; CDR3aa: AWRGTGRNQPQH
v_gene: TRBV7-6; abundance: .; CDR3aa: ASSFVASGSNEQY
v_gene: TRBV7-8; abundance: .; CDR3aa: ASSYGGGGVTIY
v_gene: TRBV3-1/TRBV3-2; abundance: .; CDR3aa: ASSQVYSSYEQY
v_gene: TRBV5-1; abundance: .; CDR3aa: ASGQAPLGRSNEKLF
v_gene: TRBV4-1; abundance: .; CDR3aa: ASSQPSAGGGKADTQY
v_gene: TRBV7-9; abundance: .; CDR3aa: ASSVPRGGRYNEQF
v_gene: TRBV5-1; abundance: .; CDR3aa: ASSLGLADIYNEQF
v_gene: TRBV2; abundance: .; CDR3aa: ASRGLLASNEQF
v_gene: TRBV4-1; abundance: .; CDR3aa: ASSRSGASGDTQY
v_gene: TRBV24-1; abundance: .; CDR3aa: ATQGTEGHTDTQY
v_gene: TRBV3-1/TRBV3-2; abundance: .; CDR3aa: ASTGQYQETQY
v_gene: TRBV27; abundance: .; CDR3aa: ASSFSGQNYGQY
v_gene: TRBV30; abundance: .; CDR3aa: AWSLGGNEKLF
v_gene: TRBV24-1; abundance: .; CDR3aa: ATSGGPITDTQY
v_gene: TRBV5-8; abundance: .; CDR3aa: ASSYRTGGNYGYT
v_gene: TRBV7-8; abundance: .; CDR3aa: ASSHGRGARSNQPQH
v_gene: TRBV20-1; abundance: .; CDR3aa: SAPGFEKLF